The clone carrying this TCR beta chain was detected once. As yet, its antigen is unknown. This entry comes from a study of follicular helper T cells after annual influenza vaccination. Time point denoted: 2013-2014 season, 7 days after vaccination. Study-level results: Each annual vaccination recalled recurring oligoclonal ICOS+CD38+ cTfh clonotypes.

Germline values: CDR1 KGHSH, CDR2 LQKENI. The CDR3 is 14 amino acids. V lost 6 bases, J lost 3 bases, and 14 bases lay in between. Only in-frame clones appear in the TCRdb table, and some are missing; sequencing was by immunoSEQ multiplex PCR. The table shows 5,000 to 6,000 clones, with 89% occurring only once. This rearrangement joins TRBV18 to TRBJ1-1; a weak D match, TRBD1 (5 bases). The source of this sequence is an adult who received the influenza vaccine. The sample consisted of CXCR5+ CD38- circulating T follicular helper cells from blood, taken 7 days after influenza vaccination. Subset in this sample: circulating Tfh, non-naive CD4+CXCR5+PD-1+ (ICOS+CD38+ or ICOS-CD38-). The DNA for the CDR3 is TGTGCCAGCTCCTCTCGGGGGTTTGACACTGAAGCTTTCTTT. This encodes CASSSRGFDTEAFF.